This TCR beta chain was identified in a study of cytomegalovirus exposure and HLA in healthy donors. PCR primers comprised 60 Vbeta and 13 Jbeta primers. Generated by immunoSEQ multiplex PCR, the TCRdb table keeps only in-frame clones and is missing some. The sample contains around 180,000 clones, around 80% of which appear only once. V lost 2 bases, J lost 1 base, and 7 bases stayed unmatched. The germline gives CDR1 MNHEY, CDR2 SMNVEV (reference sequence). CDR3 length equals 18 residues. The TCR originated in a woman in her 50s in good health and CMV-seronegative. V gene TRBV27 combines with J gene TRBJ2-3; TRBD2 matches 12 bases. Specimen: PBMCs. CDR3: CASSLVLAGGPRTDTQYF. CDR3 nucleotide sequence: TGTGCCAGCAGTTTAGTGCTAGCGGGGGGGCCACGCACAGATACGCAGTATTTT.